Sequencing of this TCR beta chain was carried out in a study of cytomegalovirus exposure and HLA in healthy donors. In the PCR, 60 Vbeta and 13 Jbeta primers were used. Profiling relied on immunoSEQ multiplex PCR, and the TCRdb table lists in-frame clones only, not all of them. The sample carries fewer than 90,000 clones, approximately 77% recorded once. The specimen sequenced was PBMCs. This sequence was found in a man aged 25-45 years in good health and CMV-seronegative.

The CDR3 coding sequence is TGTGCCAGCAGTTACGGCCTCGGGCGGGAGTGGTTCTTC. The encoded protein is CASSYGLGREWFF. V usage is TRBV6-5 and J usage is TRBJ2-1, with 7 bases identical to TRBD2. CDR3 length equals 13 residues. Trimming cost V 2 bases and J 15 bases; bases outside gene matches: 10. Germline CDR1 MNHEY, CDR2 SVGAGI.